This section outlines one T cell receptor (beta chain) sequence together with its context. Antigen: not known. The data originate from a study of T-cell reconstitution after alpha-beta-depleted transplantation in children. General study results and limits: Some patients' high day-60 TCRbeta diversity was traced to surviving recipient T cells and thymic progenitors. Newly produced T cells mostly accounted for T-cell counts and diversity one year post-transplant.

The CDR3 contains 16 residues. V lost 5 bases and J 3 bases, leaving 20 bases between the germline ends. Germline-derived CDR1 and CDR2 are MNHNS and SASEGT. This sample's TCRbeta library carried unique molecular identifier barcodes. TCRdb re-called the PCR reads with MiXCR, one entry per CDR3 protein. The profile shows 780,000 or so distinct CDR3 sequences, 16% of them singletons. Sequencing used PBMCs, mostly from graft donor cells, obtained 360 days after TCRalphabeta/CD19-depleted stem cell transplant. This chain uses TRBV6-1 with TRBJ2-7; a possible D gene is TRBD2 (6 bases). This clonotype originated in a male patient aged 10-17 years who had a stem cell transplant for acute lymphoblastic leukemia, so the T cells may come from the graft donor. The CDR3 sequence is CASSRGAQETVYEQYF. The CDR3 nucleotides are TGTGCCAGCAGTCGCGGGGCACAGGAGACGGTCTACGAGCAGTACTTC.